The next 26 T cell receptor beta chains were all read from a single sample in a study of T cells after yellow fever vaccination. Using its own MiXCR run on the 5' RACE reads, TCRdb lists one record per CDR3 protein. The table shows 500,000 to 650,000 distinct CDR3 sequences, with around an eighth occurring only once. Sequenced material: PBMCs, taken on the day of the yellow fever booster vaccination. These receptors were taken from a man aged 25 to 40 who received the YFV17D yellow fever vaccine.

The chain uses TRBV28 and TRBJ2-3; the D is unclear. Trimming stripped 6 bases from V and 0 bases from J, with 13 bases between. Germline V gives CDR1 MDHEN, CDR2 SYDVKM. This CDR3 is 15 amino acids long. The CDR3 DNA reads as TGTGCCAGCAGCCACCGCAAGACAAGCACAGATACGCAGTATTTT. Protein sequence: CASSHRKTSTDTQYF.

The chain uses TRBV7-2 and TRBJ2-3; 9 nucleotides agree with TRBD2. Germline loops: CDR1 SGHTA, CDR2 FQGNSA. The CDR3 covers 14 residues. V gave up 2 bases and J gave up 7 bases; unmatched junction bases: 4. CDR3 residues: CASSLSGGRNTQYF. In DNA, the CDR3 is TGTGCCAGCAGCTTAAGCGGGGGGCGGAATACGCAGTATTTT. Full variable domain (rest looked up from reference TRBV7-2 and TRBJ2-3): GAGVSQSPSNKVTEKGKDVELRCDPISGHTALYWYRQSLGQGLEFLIYFQGNSAPDKSGLPSDRFSAERTGGSVSTLTIQRTQQEDSAVYLCASSLSGGRNTQYFGPGTRLTVL.

This rearrangement joins TRBV6-2 or TRBV6-3 to TRBJ2-5; TRBD1 matches at 10 bases. V lost 6 bases to trimming and J lost 6 bases; unmatched junction nucleotides: 4. The V gene's germline CDR1 is MNHEY and CDR2 SVGEGT. CDR3 length: 13 residues. This chain's CDR3 is CASSRDRGKTQYF. CDR3 nucleotides: TGTGCCAGCAGCCGGGACAGGGGAAAGACCCAGTACTTC.

This chain connects TRBV10-3 to TRBJ2-1; 7 bases are a match to TRBD2. Germline V gene lookup returns CDR1 ENHRY and CDR2 SYGVKD. V gave up 6 bases and J gave up 2 bases; unmatched junction bases: 10. This CDR3 contains 16 residues. CDR3 protein: CAIRRALAEPYNEQFF. As DNA, the CDR3 is TGTGCCATCAGACGGGCGCTAGCGGAACCCTACAATGAGCAGTTCTTC.

The sample holds a few counts of this clonotype. This chain joins TRBV18 and TRBJ2-7; TRBD1 aligns across 8 bases. The J segment lost 6 bases and the V segment lost 3 bases, leaving 13 bases of the junction unmatched. The CDR3 consists of 16 residues. Per germline, CDR1 KGHSH and CDR2 LQKENI. The CDR3 nucleotides are TGTGCCAGCTCACCCTCAGCGGAAGCAGGGGGCCGCGAGCAGTACTTC. Residues: CASSPSAEAGGREQYF. Complete variable domain (other parts from reference TRBV18 and TRBJ2-7): NAGVMQNPRHLVRRRGQEARLRCSPMKGHSHVYWYRQLPEEGLKFMVYLQKENIIDESGMPKERFSAEFPKEGPSILRIQQVVRGDSAAYFCASSPSAEAGGREQYFGPGTRLTVT.

V is TRBV5-4 and J is TRBJ2-3; TRBD2 matches 9 bases. Germline CDR1 reads SGHNT; CDR2 reads YYREEE (reference sequence). With V trimmed by 3 bases and J by 3 bases, 5 bases remained unmatched. The CDR3 is 15 residues long. CDR3 DNA sequence: TGTGCCAGCAGCTCCCTGACTAGCGGAACAGATACGCAGTATTTT. This encodes CASSSLTSGTDTQYF.

CDR3 nucleotide sequence: TGTGCCACCAACAGGGGCGGGTCGGATGAGCAGTTCTTC. Translating it yields CATNRGGSDEQFF. The V call is TRBV12-3 or TRBV12-4, the J call TRBJ2-1, with 7 bases fitting TRBD1. The CDR3 has 13 amino acids. J gave up 8 bases and V 10 bases, and 11 bases lay outside the gene matches.

As DNA, the CDR3 is TGTGCCAGCAGCATTGGGACTAGCGGGAGGCGAAAGACCCAGTACTTC. Its protein is CASSIGTSGRRKTQYF. The rearrangement uses TRBV7-2 and TRBJ2-5, with 15 bases lining up with TRBD2. In germline, CDR1 is SGHTA, CDR2 FQGNSA. The ends lost 5 bases at V and 6 bases at J; junction bases unmatched: 7. The CDR3 totals 16 residues. Full variable domain (rest looked up from reference TRBV7-2 and TRBJ2-5): GAGVSQSPSNKVTEKGKDVELRCDPISGHTALYWYRQSLGQGLEFLIYFQGNSAPDKSGLPSDRFSAERTGGSVSTLTIQRTQQEDSAVYLCASSIGTSGRRKTQYFGPGTRLLVL.

In this sample, this clonotype turned up a few times. CDR3 amino acids: CASSSPGRYGYTF. Here the CDR3 DNA reads TGTGCCAGCAGCTCACCGGGCCGTTATGGCTACACCTTC. V is TRBV7-9 and J is TRBJ1-2; D not certain. The CDR3 runs to 13 residues. V shed 4 bases and J shed 5 bases, with 11 bases lying between them. CDR1 is SEHNR and CDR2 is FQNEAQ in the germline V gene (reference sequence).

This clonotype was seen only a few times. In DNA form, the CDR3 reads TGTGCCAGCAGCGGCGGACAGGGACCTAATTCACCCCTCCACTTT. This translates into CASSGGQGPNSPLHF. V usage is TRBV9 and J usage is TRBJ1-6; 8 bases agree with TRBD1. The junction had 5 bases not matched to a gene; V was cut back by 3 bases and J by 6 bases. This CDR3 has 15 amino acids. Germline assignment: CDR1 SGDLS and CDR2 YYNGEE.

This clonotype was counted only a few times. V and J are TRBV6-5 and TRBJ2-5; 8 nucleotides align to TRBD2. The length of the CDR3 is 16 residues. Germline V gene data show CDR1 as MNHEY and CDR2 as SVGAGI. The V gene end was trimmed by 4 bases and the J gene end by 5 bases; junction bases not matched to a gene: 12. CDR3 in amino acids: CASSLLGSGKVETQYF. The CDR3 coding sequence is TGTGCCAGCAGTTTACTCGGTAGCGGGAAGGTGGAGACCCAGTACTTC.

The chain is built from TRBV10-3 and TRBJ1-1; 7 nucleotides line up with TRBD1. The CDR3 is made up of 14 amino acids. V was clipped by 6 bases and J by 4 bases; unmatched bases: 8. Germline V CDR1 and CDR2: ENHRY, SYGVKD. The CDR3 nucleotides read TGTGCCATCAGGAGACAGGGAGAGGGCACTGAAGCTTTCTTT. Its translation: CAIRRQGEGTEAFF.

This clonotype was detected only once. J is TRBJ2-2 and V is TRBV29-1, with D unresolved. CDR1 SQVTM and CDR2 ANQGSEA come from the germline V gene. The CDR3 is made up of 11 amino acids. The V gene lost 7 bases and the J gene lost 8 bases, with 11 bases spanning the gap. CDR3 nucleotides: TGCAGCGCTCTAGGGTCGGGGGAGCTGTTTTTT. Encoded protein: CSALGSGELFF.

This clonotype turned up a few times. The CDR3 region is CASSSQDRVGEQYF. Written as DNA, the CDR3 is TGTGCCAGCAGCTCACAAGACAGGGTCGGCGAGCAGTACTTC. The gene calls are TRBV7-2 and TRBJ2-7; 7 bases agree with TRBD1. This CDR3 is built from 14 residues. J lost 6 bases, V lost 4 bases, and 9 bases had no gene match. CDR1 is SGHTA and CDR2 is FQGNSA in the germline V gene.

This clonotype was counted only a few times. This sequence joins TRBV7-8 and TRBJ2-5; D unresolved. Germline V gene data show CDR1 as SGHVS and CDR2 as FQNEAQ. V was trimmed by 5 bases and J by 5 bases, leaving 15 bases between them. CDR3 length: 14 residues. The CDR3 DNA sequence: TGTGCCAGCAGCAGGTCGGGTCGTCGTGAGACCCAGTACTTC. Translated, it gives CASSRSGRRETQYF.

This clonotype was observed a handful of times. The chain recombines TRBV6-4 with TRBJ2-1; D remains unclear. The V and J ends lost 4 bases and 7 bases respectively, with 11 bases between them. The germline V gene has CDR1 MRHNA and CDR2 SNTAGT. The CDR3 sequence is 13 residues long. DNA of the CDR3: TGTGCCAGCAGTGTTAACGTACGTAATGAGCAGTTCTTC. This sequence encodes CASSVNVRNEQFF.

This sequence joins TRBV25-1 and TRBJ2-7; D is undetermined. V shed 3 bases and J shed 1 base, with 10 bases lying between them. Per the germline V gene, CDR1 is MGHDK and CDR2 is SYGVNS. This CDR3 has 14 residues. CDR3 bases: TGTGCCAGCAGTGATCGTCCCGCTTCCTACGAGCAGTACTTC. Translation gives CASSDRPASYEQYF.

This clonotype was recorded many times. A read error may produce the germline difference seen at one junction end. This rearrangement joins TRBV5-8 to TRBJ2-5; TRBD1 is a possible D gene (6 bases). The V gene's germline CDR1 is SGHTS and CDR2 YDEGEE. The CDR3 is 14 residues long. CDR3 sequence reads: CASSSWTDDHQLGF. The DNA of the CDR3 is TGTGCCAGCAGCAGCTGGACAGACGACCACCAACTGGGCTTC.

This clonotype was seen more than once but under ten times. The chain joins TRBV7-2 to TRBJ1-1, with 7 bases that match TRBD1. Germline V CDR1 and CDR2: SGHTA, FQGNSA. The CDR3 has 16 amino acids. With V trimmed by 0 bases and J by 6 bases, 10 bases remained unmatched. The CDR3 reads CASSLATGARGAEAFF. DNA for the CDR3: TGTGCCAGCAGCTTAGCAACAGGGGCAAGAGGAGCTGAAGCTTTCTTT.

This chain links TRBV20-1 with TRBJ2-7; TRBD1 matches at 7 bases. The ends lost 4 bases at V and 2 bases at J; junction bases unmatched: 5. This CDR3 has 13 residues. The germline gives CDR1 DFQATT, CDR2 SNEGSKA (reference sequence). This chain's CDR3 is CSAIGQVAYEQYF. The DNA for the CDR3 is TGCAGTGCTATCGGACAGGTAGCCTACGAGCAGTACTTC.

The rearrangement joins TRBV7-9 to TRBJ2-7; 7 positions agree with TRBD2. Trimming at V came to 3 bases and at J to 6 bases, leaving 8 bases not matched to a gene. The germline CDR1 and CDR2 sequences are SEHNR and FQNEAQ (reference sequence). This CDR3 has 14 residues. The CDR3 DNA sequence: TGTGCCAGCAGCTTGGGCCAGCGGGGCGGCGAGCAGTACTTC. Protein: CASSLGQRGGEQYF.

CDR3 sequence (DNA): TGTGCCAGCAGTCAACGGCGGGAGAGATGGCAAAGCAAAGCTTTCTTT. Its protein product is CASSQRRERWQSKAFF. The chain carries TRBV12-3 or TRBV12-4 and TRBJ1-1; no clear D gene. This CDR3 spans 16 amino acids. Between the trimmed V and J ends, which lost 5 bases and 9 bases, there was a span of 25 bases.

A few counts support this clonotype. J is TRBJ2-3 and V is TRBV9; 10 bases map to TRBD2. The V segment lost 3 bases and the J segment 1 base; nucleotides outside the gene matches: 11. In germline, CDR1 is SGDLS, CDR2 YYNGEE. This CDR3 region has 18 residues. The CDR3 nucleotides are TGTGCCAGCAGCGGAAAGACGGCTAGCGGGAGTCGCACAGATACGCAGTATTTT. Protein sequence: CASSGKTASGSRTDTQYF.

This clonotype has just a few counts. The chain links TRBV5-1 to TRBJ2-2; 14 bases fit TRBD2. CDR1 is SGHRS, CDR2 YFSETQ, per germline. The CDR3 is 15 residues long. V dropped 4 bases and J dropped 6; count of bases not matched to a gene: 2. The DNA of the CDR3 is TGCGCCAGCAGCACGGGACTAGCGGGAGCCGGGGAGCTGTTTTTT. Residues: CASSTGLAGAGELFF.

This sequence joins TRBV4-1 and TRBJ2-5; D is unresolved. V dropped 4 bases and J dropped 5 bases, with 17 bases sitting between them. CDR1 is MGHRA, CDR2 YSYEKL, per germline. The CDR3 is made up of 15 amino acids. The CDR3 loop is CASSPERRAAETQYF. The CDR3 DNA reads as TGCGCCAGCAGCCCGGAACGAAGGGCAGCGGAGACCCAGTACTTC.

This clonotype came up a few times. The rearrangement links TRBV12-3 or TRBV12-4 to TRBJ2-3; TRBD1 might be the D (5 bases). V shed 6 bases and J shed 3 bases, with 7 bases lying between them. CDR3 length: 12 amino acids. This chain's CDR3 is CASSRQTDTQYF. In nucleotides, the CDR3 is TGTGCCAGCAGCCGACAGACAGATACGCAGTATTTT.